A single sample is the source of the 16 T cell receptor beta chains below, sequenced in a study of cytomegalovirus exposure and HLA in healthy donors. Some clones are missing from TCRdb's copy, which holds only in-frame ones; the method was immunoSEQ multiplex PCR. The data hold approximately 98,000 clones, with over 75% observed a single time. Sample: PBMCs. The receptors come from a woman aged 18-29 years in good health and CMV-seronegative.

The chain uses TRBV6-1 and TRBJ1-3; 8 bases fit TRBD1. Germline-derived CDR1 and CDR2 are MNHNS and SASEGT. V was clipped by 6 bases and J by 0 bases; unmatched bases: 4. The CDR3 extends over 15 amino acids. CDR3 loop: CASRGGTGSGNTIYF. The CDR3 nucleotides are TGTGCCAGCAGGGGGGGGACAGGCTCTGGAAACACCATATATTTT.

This chain joins TRBV9 and TRBJ2-3; TRBD1 agrees at 10 bases. Trimming at V came to 3 bases and at J to 5 bases, leaving 3 bases not matched to a gene. CDR3 length: 14 amino acids. In germline, CDR1 is SGDLS, CDR2 YYNGEE. The CDR3 protein is CASSGGQGEDTQYF. CDR3 bases: TGTGCCAGCAGCGGAGGACAGGGGGAAGATACGCAGTATTTT.

The chain is built from TRBV2 and TRBJ2-3; 8 bases are a match to TRBD2. J lost 0 bases, V lost 5 bases, and 10 bases had no gene match. The CDR3 length is 17 residues. The germline CDR1 and CDR2 sequences are SNHLY and FYNNEI. CDR3: CASSPFGGGQSTDTQYF. The DNA for the CDR3 is TGTGCCAGCAGTCCATTCGGCGGGGGGCAGAGCACAGATACGCAGTATTTT. Using reference TRBV2 and TRBJ2-3 for the parts outside the CDR3, the full variable domain is EPEVTQTPSHQVTQMGQEVILRCVPISNHLYFYWYRQILGQKVEFLVSFYNNEISEKSEIFDDQFSVERPDGSNFTLKIRSTKLEDSAMYFCASSPFGGGQSTDTQYFGPGTRLTVL.

The chain couples TRBV5-6 to TRBJ1-1; 8 nucleotides match TRBD1. Germline trimming cut 4 bases from V and 5 bases from J; bases unmatched to any gene: 13. The CDR3 is 16 residues long. In germline, CDR1 is SGHDT, CDR2 YYEEEE. CDR3 amino acids: CASSPGTGSQRTEAFF. The CDR3 coding sequence is TGTGCCAGCAGCCCGGGGACAGGTTCCCAGAGGACTGAAGCTTTCTTT.

A note on this clone: The same CDR3 arises from other DNA sequences in this sample as well. The V call is TRBV30, the J call TRBJ1-3, with unresolved D. CDR1 and CDR2 from the germline V gene are GTSNPN and SVGIG (reference sequence). The CDR3 runs to 13 residues. Trimming pared 2 bases from V and 2 bases from J, leaving 7 bases between. CDR3 DNA sequence: TGTGCCTGGAGTCCCGGGACTGGAAACACCATATATTTT. Its protein product is CAWSPGTGNTIYF.

V and J are TRBV4-1 and TRBJ2-3; D unclear. Germline CDR1 reads MGHRA; CDR2 reads YSYEKL. This CDR3 comprises 15 residues. With 4 bases removed from V and 2 bases from J, the gap between germline ends came to 13 bases. The CDR3 DNA reads as TGCGCCAGCAGCCGGGCAGGTCCCATCACAGATACGCAGTATTTT. Translated, it gives CASSRAGPITDTQYF.

The chain employs TRBV29-1 and TRBJ1-2, with TRBD1 identical over 9 bases. The CDR3 spans 13 residues. J lost 3 bases, V lost 3 bases, and 2 bases had no gene match. Germline assignment: CDR1 SQVTM and CDR2 ANQGSEA. The CDR3 nucleotides are TGCAGCGTTGAGGACAGGGGTGACTATGGCTACACCTTC. Its protein is CSVEDRGDYGYTF.

This chain joins TRBV5-8 and TRBJ2-1, with D possibly being TRBD1 (5 bases). The CDR3 has 15 amino acids. Trimming left V 6 bases short and J 2 bases short, with 15 bases between. The V gene's germline CDR1 is SGHTS and CDR2 YDEGEE. The CDR3 is CASTHTGPTYNEQFF. Here the CDR3 DNA reads TGTGCCAGCACCCATACAGGTCCGACCTACAATGAGCAGTTCTTC.

The chain links TRBV7-3 to TRBJ2-7; TRBD1 might be the D (5 bases). The length of the CDR3 is 16 residues. Deletions cut 1 base from V and 0 bases from J, with 13 bases between. The germline V gene has CDR1 SGHTA and CDR2 FQGTGA. The CDR3 region has the DNA TGTGCCAGCAGCTTAATTCGCTGGGGCAGCTCCTACGAGCAGTACTTC. It specifies CASSLIRWGSSYEQYF.

The rearrangement joins TRBV7-9 to TRBJ2-7; the match to TRBD2 covers 9 bases. The CDR3 totals 14 residues. The germline gives CDR1 SEHNR, CDR2 FQNEAQ (reference sequence). V was clipped by 4 bases and J by 4 bases; unmatched bases: 5. CDR3 residues: CASSSASGTYEQYF. CDR3 coding DNA: TGTGCCAGCAGCTCGGCTAGCGGGACTTACGAGCAGTACTTC.

This chain connects TRBV27 to TRBJ2-7, with 9 positions matching TRBD2. CDR3 length: 15 residues. Germline V gene lookup returns CDR1 MNHEY and CDR2 SMNVEV (reference sequence). V trimming: 5 bases; J trimming: 0 bases; junction bases outside the gene matches: 5. This CDR3 is CASSQSGGNSYEQYF. Here the CDR3 DNA reads TGTGCCAGCAGTCAAAGCGGGGGGAACTCCTACGAGCAGTACTTC.

The V call is TRBV10-3, the J call TRBJ1-4, with D uncertain. V lost 6 bases to trimming and J lost 4 bases, with 12 bases between them. The germline gives CDR1 ENHRY, CDR2 SYGVKD. The CDR3 covers 14 residues. The CDR3 loop is CAISGVEGNEKLFF. The CDR3 coding sequence is TGTGCCATCAGCGGGGTAGAGGGTAATGAAAAACTGTTTTTT.

The chain links TRBV9 to TRBJ2-1, with TRBD1 matching 11 bases. V lost 0 bases to trimming and J lost 9 bases; unmatched junction nucleotides: 2. CDR3 length: 14 amino acids. CDR1 and CDR2 (germline): SGDLS, YYNGEE. CDR3 nucleotides: TGTGCCAGCAGCGTAGCGGACAGGGGGCTTGAGCAGTTCTTC. It is translated as CASSVADRGLEQFF.

A few counts support this clone. The V and J genes are TRBV5-1 and TRBJ2-7, with D perhaps matching TRBD2 (7 bases). The V end was cut by 4 bases, the J end by 3 bases, with 17 bases between. Germline V CDR1 and CDR2: SGHRS, YFSETQ. The CDR3 has 15 amino acids. CDR3 sequence: CASSSGTTLLYEQYF. The CDR3 coding sequence is TGCGCCAGCAGCAGCGGGACAACCCTACTCTACGAGCAGTACTTC. The whole variable domain, filled in from reference TRBV5-1 and TRBJ2-7, reads KAGVTQTPRYLIKTRGQQVTLSCSPISGHRSVSWYQQTPGQGLQFLFEYFSETQRNKGNFPGRFSGRQFSNSRSEMNVSTLELGDSALYLCASSSGTTLLYEQYFGPGTRLTVT.

The chain joins TRBV30 to TRBJ1-1; TRBD1 aligns across 10 bases. V was pared by 4 bases and J by 5 bases, with 4 bases of the junction left unmatched. CDR3 length: 13 residues. Looked up from germline, CDR1 is GTSNPN and CDR2 is SVGIG (reference sequence). The CDR3 sequence: CAWTRTGGTEAFF. For the CDR3, the DNA is TGTGCCTGGACACGGACAGGGGGTACTGAAGCTTTCTTT.

V usage is TRBV5-1 and J usage is TRBJ2-3; TRBD2 matches at 13 bases. The V segment lost 5 bases and the J segment 3 bases; nucleotides outside the gene matches: 12. The germline CDR1 and CDR2 sequences are SGHRS and YFSETQ. This CDR3 is 18 amino acids long. For the CDR3, the DNA is TGCGCCAGCAGTTCCGGGACTAGCGGGACGATACCTACAGATACGCAGTATTTT. This gives the protein CASSSGTSGTIPTDTQYF.